Described below is a single T cell receptor beta chain sequence and its context. Generated by immunoSEQ multiplex PCR, the TCRdb table keeps only in-frame clones and is missing some. The repertoire has 95,000 to 100,000 clones, about 90% of them found once; the top ten carry over 2.5%. These data belong to a study of T cell changes during pregnancy in multiple sclerosis. The CDR3 has 14 amino acids. The ends were cut back, 0 bases at V and 1 base at J, with 6 bases in the middle. Germline V CDR1 and CDR2: ENHRY, SYGVKD. The sequences come from peripheral blood, collected in the second trimester of pregnancy. The source is a female donor with multiple sclerosis, enrolled in a pregnancy study. The chain uses TRBV10-3 and TRBJ1-1; D gene ambiguous. The CDR3 sequence: CAISESYGNTEAFF. CDR3 sequence (DNA): TGTGCCATCAGTGAGTCCTACGGGAACACTGAAGCTTTCTTT.